Here is one T cell receptor beta chain with its context. The sample belongs to a study of OX40 agonist ivuxolimab in advanced cancers. There are 14 residues in the CDR3. The V and J ends lost 5 bases and 7 bases respectively, with 18 bases between them. CDR1 is LNHDA and CDR2 is SQIVND in the germline V gene (reference sequence). Produced via immunoSEQ multiplex PCR; TCRdb's table is partial and in-frame only. This sample has tens of thousands of clones; 82% occur once, and the top ten carry around 3.8%. This TCR was recovered from an adult with an advanced solid tumor such as melanoma, head and neck, liver or kidney cancer. Sequencing was performed on CD4+ or CD8+ T cells sorted from blood, taken in a trial of the OX40 agonist ivuxolimab. The genes are TRBV19 and TRBJ2-7; D is possibly TRBD2 (6 bases). The CDR3 loop is CASSQERTAGEQYF. As DNA, the CDR3 is TGTGCCAGTAGTCAGGAGCGGACTGCGGGGGAGCAGTACTTC.